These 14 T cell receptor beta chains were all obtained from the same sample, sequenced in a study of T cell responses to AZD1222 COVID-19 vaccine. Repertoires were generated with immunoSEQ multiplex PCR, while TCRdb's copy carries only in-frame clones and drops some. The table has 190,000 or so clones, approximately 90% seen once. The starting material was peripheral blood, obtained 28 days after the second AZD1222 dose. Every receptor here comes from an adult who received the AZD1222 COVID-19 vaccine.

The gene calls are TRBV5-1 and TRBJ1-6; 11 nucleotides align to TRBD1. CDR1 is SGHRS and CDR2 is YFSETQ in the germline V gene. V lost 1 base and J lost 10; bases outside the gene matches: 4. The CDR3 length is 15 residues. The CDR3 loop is CASSLKGQGDSPLHF. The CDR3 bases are TGCGCCAGCAGCTTGAAGGGACAGGGGGACTCACCCCTCCACTTT. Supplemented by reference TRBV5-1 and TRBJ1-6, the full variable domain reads KAGVTQTPRYLIKTRGQQVTLSCSPISGHRSVSWYQQTPGQGLQFLFEYFSETQRNKGNFPGRFSGRQFSNSRSEMNVSTLELGDSALYLCASSLKGQGDSPLHFGNGTRLTVT.

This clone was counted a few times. CDR3 protein: CASSTDRGTGNTIYF. The CDR3 nucleotides are TGTGCCAGCAGCACAGACAGGGGGACTGGAAACACCATATATTTT. This sequence joins TRBV7-2 and TRBJ1-3; the match to TRBD1 covers 9 bases. Germline CDR1 reads SGHTA; CDR2 reads FQGNSA. This CDR3 is built from 15 residues. V gave up 5 bases and J gave up 2 bases; unmatched junction bases: 4.

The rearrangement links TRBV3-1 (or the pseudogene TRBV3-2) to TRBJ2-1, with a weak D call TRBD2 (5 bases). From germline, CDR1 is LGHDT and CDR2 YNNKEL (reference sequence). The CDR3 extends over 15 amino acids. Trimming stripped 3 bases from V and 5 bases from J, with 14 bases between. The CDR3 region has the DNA TGTGCCAGCAGCCACCTGGGCGGGTGGGACAATGAGCAGTTCTTC. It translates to CASSHLGGWDNEQFF.

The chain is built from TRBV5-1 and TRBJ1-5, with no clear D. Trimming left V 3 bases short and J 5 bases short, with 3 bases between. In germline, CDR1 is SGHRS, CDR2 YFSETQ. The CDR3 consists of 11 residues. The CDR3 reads CASSWDQPQHF. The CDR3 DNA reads TGCGCCAGCAGCTGGGATCAGCCCCAGCATTTT.

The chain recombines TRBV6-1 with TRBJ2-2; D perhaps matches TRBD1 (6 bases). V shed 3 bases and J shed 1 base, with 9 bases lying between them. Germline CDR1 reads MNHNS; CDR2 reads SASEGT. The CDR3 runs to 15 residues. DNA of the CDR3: TGTGCCAGCAGTGAGAGGACAGTGAACACCGGGGAGCTGTTTTTT. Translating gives CASSERTVNTGELFF.

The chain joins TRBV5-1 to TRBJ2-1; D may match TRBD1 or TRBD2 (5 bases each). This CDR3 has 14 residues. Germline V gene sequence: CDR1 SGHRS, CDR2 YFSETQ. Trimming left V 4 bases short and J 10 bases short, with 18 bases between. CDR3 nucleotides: TGCGCCAGCAGCCGGGACGGACTTCAGCAGGAGCAGTTCTTC. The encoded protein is CASSRDGLQQEQFF.

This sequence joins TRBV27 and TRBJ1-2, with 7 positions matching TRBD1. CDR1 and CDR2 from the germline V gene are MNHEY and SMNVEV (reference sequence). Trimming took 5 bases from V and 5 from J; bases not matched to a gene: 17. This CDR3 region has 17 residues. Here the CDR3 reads CASSKNTEAGGLYGYTF. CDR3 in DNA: TGTGCCAGCAGTAAAAACACGGAGGCAGGGGGACTGTATGGCTACACCTTC.

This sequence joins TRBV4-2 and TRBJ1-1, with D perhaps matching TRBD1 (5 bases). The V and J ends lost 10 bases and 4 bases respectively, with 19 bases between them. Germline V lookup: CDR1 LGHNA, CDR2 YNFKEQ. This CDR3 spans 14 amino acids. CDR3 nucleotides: TGTGCCACCGTCGACCAGGGAGGAGGCACTGAAGCTTTCTTT. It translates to CATVDQGGGTEAFF.

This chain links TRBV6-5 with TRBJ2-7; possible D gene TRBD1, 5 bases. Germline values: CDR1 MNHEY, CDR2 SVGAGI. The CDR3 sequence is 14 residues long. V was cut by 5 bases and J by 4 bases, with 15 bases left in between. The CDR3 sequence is CASSPSNRQYEQYF. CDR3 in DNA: TGTGCCAGCAGTCCTTCGAACCGACAGTACGAGCAGTACTTC.

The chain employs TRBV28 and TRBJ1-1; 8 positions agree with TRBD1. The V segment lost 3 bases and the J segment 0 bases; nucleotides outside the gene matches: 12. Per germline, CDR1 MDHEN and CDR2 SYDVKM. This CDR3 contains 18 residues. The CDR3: CASSFGGERQGMNTEAFF. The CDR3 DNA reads TGTGCCAGCAGTTTTGGGGGGGAACGACAGGGGATGAACACTGAAGCTTTCTTT.

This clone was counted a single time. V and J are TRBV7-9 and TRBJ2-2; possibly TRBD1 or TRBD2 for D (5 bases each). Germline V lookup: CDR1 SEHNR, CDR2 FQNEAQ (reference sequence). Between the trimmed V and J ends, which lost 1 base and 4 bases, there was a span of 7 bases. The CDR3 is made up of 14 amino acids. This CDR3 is CASSLGDLTGELFF. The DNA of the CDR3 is TGTGCCAGCAGCTTAGGGGACCTCACCGGGGAGCTGTTTTTT. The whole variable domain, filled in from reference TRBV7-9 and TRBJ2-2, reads DTGVSQNPRHKITKRGQNVTFRCDPISEHNRLYWYRQTLGQGPEFLTYFQNEAQLEKSRLLSDRFSAERPKGSFSTLEIQRTEQGDSAMYLCASSLGDLTGELFFGEGSRLTVL.

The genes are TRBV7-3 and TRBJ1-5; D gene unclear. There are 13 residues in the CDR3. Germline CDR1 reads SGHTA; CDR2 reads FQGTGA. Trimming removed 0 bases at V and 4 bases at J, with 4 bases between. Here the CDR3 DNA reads TGTGCCAGCAGCTTAACAGCTAATCAGCCCCAGCATTTT. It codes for CASSLTANQPQHF.

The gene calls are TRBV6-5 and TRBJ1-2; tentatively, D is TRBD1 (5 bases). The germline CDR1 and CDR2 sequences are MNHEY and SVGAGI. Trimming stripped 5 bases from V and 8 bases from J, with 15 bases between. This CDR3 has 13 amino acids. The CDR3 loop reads CASSTSGWQGYTF. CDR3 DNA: TGTGCCAGCAGTACTTCAGGGTGGCAAGGCTACACCTTC.

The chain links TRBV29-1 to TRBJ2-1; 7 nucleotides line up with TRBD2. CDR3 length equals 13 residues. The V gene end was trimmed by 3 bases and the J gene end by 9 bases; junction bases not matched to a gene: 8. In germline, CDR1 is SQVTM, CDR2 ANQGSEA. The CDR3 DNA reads TGCAGCGTTGACGCGGGAGAATTAGGTGAGCAGTTCTTC. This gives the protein CSVDAGELGEQFF.